Presented here are 22 T cell receptor beta chains from one specimen sequenced in a study of cytomegalovirus exposure and HLA in healthy donors. Primers: 60 Vbeta forward and 13 Jbeta reverse. Only in-frame clones appear in the TCRdb table, and some are missing; sequencing was by immunoSEQ multiplex PCR. The sample includes tens of thousands of clones, 65% to 80% of them seen just once. Sequencing input: PBMCs. Receptors were obtained from a woman aged 45-65 years in good health and CMV-seropositive.

A few counts support this clone. The chain carries TRBV7-2 and TRBJ1-2, with D possibly being TRBD1 (5 bases). The CDR3 is 15 residues long. Trimming shortened V by 3 bases and J by 4 bases, and 15 bases separated the two germline ends. Germline lookup yields CDR1 SGHTA and CDR2 FQGNSA. CDR3 loop: CASSFSSVGAYGYTF. The CDR3, as DNA: TGTGCCAGCAGCTTTAGCTCAGTAGGGGCCTATGGCTACACCTTC.

The chain uses TRBV15 and TRBJ2-7, with TRBD2 matching over 7 bases. CDR3 length equals 16 residues. Germline V gives CDR1 LNHNV, CDR2 YYDKDF (reference sequence). V was clipped by 0 bases and J by 0 bases; unmatched bases: 5. Here the CDR3 reads CATSRDPGGSSYEQYF. DNA of the CDR3: TGTGCCACCAGCAGAGATCCCGGGGGGAGCTCCTACGAGCAGTACTTC.

The chain is built from TRBV29-1 and TRBJ2-3, with D possibly being TRBD1 (8 bases). The CDR3 runs to 13 residues. Germline V CDR1 and CDR2: SQVTM, ANQGSEA. Trimming stripped 3 bases from V and 6 bases from J, with 13 bases between. CDR3 protein: CSVDVQGGDTQYF. CDR3 coding DNA: TGCAGCGTTGACGTACAGGGGGGGGATACGCAGTATTTT.

The chain carries TRBV9 and TRBJ1-5; the D gene is possibly TRBD1 (6 bases). Germline CDR1 is SGDLS and CDR2 is YYNGEE. CDR3 length: 14 residues. V gave up 3 bases and J gave up 3 bases, with 10 bases separating them. CDR3 coding DNA: TGTGCCAGCAGCGCGGGACATTCCAATCAGCCCCAGCATTTT. Protein sequence: CASSAGHSNQPQHF.

The V and J genes are TRBV11-3 and TRBJ1-1; D perhaps matches TRBD1 (6 bases). This CDR3 is 14 amino acids long. V shed 4 bases and J shed 4 bases, with 13 bases lying between them. Germline loops: CDR1 SGHNT, CDR2 YENEEA. The CDR3 nucleotides read TGTGCCAGCAGCTCCTCCAGGGGCGGCACTGAAGCTTTCTTT. As protein: CASSSSRGGTEAFF. Full variable domain (rest looked up from reference TRBV11-3 and TRBJ1-1): EAGVVQSPRYKIIEKKQPVAFWCNPISGHNTLYWYLQNLGQGPELLIRYENEEAVDDSQLPKDRFSAERLKGVDSTLKIQPAELGDSAVYLCASSSSRGGTEAFFGQGTRLTVV.

The chain joins TRBV4-1 to TRBJ2-7; D might be TRBD2 (6 bases). The CDR3 consists of 15 residues. Trimming left V 2 bases short and J 2 bases short, with 13 bases between. Germline lookup yields CDR1 MGHRA and CDR2 YSYEKL. CDR3 sequence (DNA): TGCGCCAGCAGCCAACCCGGGACTCAAGCCTACGAGCAGTACTTC. Its protein product is CASSQPGTQAYEQYF.

The chain uses TRBV9 and TRBJ2-7; 11 bases align to TRBD1. V was clipped by 4 bases and J by 2 bases; unmatched bases: 11. The CDR3 runs 17 residues. Looked up from germline, CDR1 is SGDLS and CDR2 is YYNGEE. CDR3 protein: CASSPQTGDRGAYEQYF. DNA of the CDR3: TGTGCCAGCAGCCCACAAACGGGGGACAGGGGGGCCTACGAGCAGTACTTC.

A remark on this clone: The sample holds other DNA sequences that translate to the same CDR3. The chain uses TRBV9 and TRBJ1-5, with 9 bases aligning to TRBD1. Germline loops: CDR1 SGDLS, CDR2 YYNGEE. The CDR3 length is 15 residues. J lost 4 bases, V lost 0 bases, and 2 bases had no gene match. CDR3 in amino acids: CASSVGQGGNQPQHF. As DNA, the CDR3 is TGTGCCAGCAGCGTAGGACAGGGGGGGAATCAGCCCCAGCATTTT.

The chain has TRBV21-1 and TRBJ2-7; the table's D call of TRBD2 was not tested on the DNA. TRBV21-1 is designated a pseudogene. This CDR3 contains 18 residues. The CDR3 protein is CASSNIHGGLAETYEQYF. The CDR3 nucleotides read TGTGCCAGCAGCAATATACATGGAGGACTAGCGGAAACTTACGAGCAGTACTTC.

This chain joins TRBV9 and TRBJ1-2, with D unresolved. Germline assignment: CDR1 SGDLS and CDR2 YYNGEE. Trimming left V 4 bases short and J 6 bases short, with 16 bases between. The CDR3 spans 14 residues. CDR3 DNA sequence: TGTGCCAGCAGCCCCAGGATTCTATCCGATGGCTACACCTTC. Translated, it gives CASSPRILSDGYTF. Complete variable domain (other parts from reference TRBV9 and TRBJ1-2): DSGVTQTPKHLITATGQRVTLRCSPRSGDLSVYWYQQSLDQGLQFLIQYYNGEERAKGNILERFSAQQFPDLHSELNLSSLELGDSALYFCASSPRILSDGYTFGSGTRLTVV.

The V and J genes are TRBV11-3 and TRBJ1-1, with D possibly matching TRBD1 (6 bases). The germline V gene has CDR1 SGHNT and CDR2 YENEEA. This CDR3 region has 16 residues. V was cut by 1 base and J by 1 base, with 13 bases left in between. DNA of the CDR3: TGTGCCAGCAGCTTAGGAGGGGGACGGCCGAACACTGAAGCTTTCTTT. Translating it yields CASSLGGGRPNTEAFF.

The chain recombines TRBV2 with TRBJ2-7; 10 bases are shared with TRBD1. The CDR3 is 15 residues long. The germline CDR1 and CDR2 sequences are SNHLY and FYNNEI. Trimming took 8 bases from V and 4 from J; bases not matched to a gene: 11. The CDR3 loop is CASLFRGQGNYEQYF. CDR3 nucleotides: TGTGCCAGCCTGTTTAGGGGACAGGGGAATTACGAGCAGTACTTC.

This rearrangement joins TRBV29-1 to TRBJ1-2; 11 positions agree with TRBD1. V lost 3 bases to trimming and J lost 5 bases; unmatched junction nucleotides: 5. CDR1 and CDR2 (germline): SQVTM, ANQGSEA. This CDR3 has 14 residues. CDR3 nucleotide sequence: TGCAGCGTTGACGGGACAGGGGGATTTTATGGCTACACCTTC. Its protein is CSVDGTGGFYGYTF.

The chain has TRBV7-2 and TRBJ2-5, with D maybe TRBD2 (6 bases). The J call may not be correct, given that the DNA end is closer to TRBJ2-7. The CDR3 loop spans 15 amino acids. Looked up from germline, CDR1 is SGHTA and CDR2 is FQGNSA. The CDR3 DNA is TGTGCCAGCAGCCCGCGTGGGGGGAGTTCCTACGAGCAGTACTTC. Residues: CASSPRGGSSYEQYF.

The chain couples TRBV28 to TRBJ1-2; weak D call: TRBD1 (5 bases). Germline values: CDR1 MDHEN, CDR2 SYDVKM. The V end was cut by 6 bases, the J end by 0 bases, with 14 bases between. The CDR3 is 15 amino acids. CDR3 region: CASSGPKGPNYGYTF. CDR3 bases: TGTGCCAGCAGCGGCCCTAAGGGGCCTAACTATGGCTACACCTTC.

V is TRBV11-2 and J is TRBJ2-1, with TRBD2 matching 11 bases. Germline V CDR1 and CDR2: SGHAT, FQNNGV. The V and J ends lost 5 bases and 0 bases, in that order; junction bases with no gene match: 6. This CDR3 spans 17 amino acids. This CDR3 reads CASSPTTSGGSYNEQFF. CDR3 nucleotides: TGTGCCAGCAGCCCAACTACTAGCGGGGGCTCCTACAATGAGCAGTTCTTC.

The chain couples TRBV14 to TRBJ2-2; D call uncertain. V shed 1 base and J shed 8 bases, with 5 bases lying between them. Looked up from germline, CDR1 is SGHDN and CDR2 is FVKESK. CDR3 length equals 12 residues. The CDR3 region is CASSQVPGELFF. The CDR3 region has the DNA TGTGCCAGCAGCCAAGTCCCAGGGGAGCTGTTTTTT. The full variable domain, rest sourced from reference TRBV14 and TRBJ2-2, is EAGVTQFPSHSVIEKGQTVTLRCDPISGHDNLYWYRRVMGKEIKFLLHFVKESKQDESGMPNNRFLAERTGGTYSTLKVQPAELEDSGVYFCASSQVPGELFFGEGSRLTVL.

Only one count was recorded for this clone. The chain combines TRBV4-2 with TRBJ2-1, with 9 bases identical to TRBD2. The CDR3 has 15 residues. In germline, CDR1 is LGHNA, CDR2 YNFKEQ. The junction had 8 bases not matched to a gene; V was cut back by 4 bases and J by 7 bases. The CDR3 nucleotides read TGTGCCAGCAGCCGTAGCGGGAGTAAGGGGAATGAGCAGTTCTTC. Translating it yields CASSRSGSKGNEQFF.

The V call is TRBV28, the J call TRBJ2-2; 11 positions agree with TRBD2. The CDR3 runs to 16 residues. Per the germline V gene, CDR1 is MDHEN and CDR2 is SYDVKM. The V segment lost 2 bases and the J segment 5 bases; nucleotides outside the gene matches: 4. The CDR3 coding sequence is TGTGCCAGCAGTTTACGGACTAGCGGGTTGACCGGGGAGCTGTTTTTT. Translation gives CASSLRTSGLTGELFF.

The V gene is TRBV7-6, the J gene TRBJ1-1; TRBD1 aligns across 9 bases. Germline V gene sequence: CDR1 SGHVS, CDR2 FNYEAQ. V was pared by 1 base and J by 1 base, with 4 bases of the junction left unmatched. This CDR3 has 16 amino acids. CDR3 nucleotide sequence: TGTGCCAGCAGCTTAGGGGACAGGGCCGGGAACACTGAAGCTTTCTTT. Protein product: CASSLGDRAGNTEAFF.

J is TRBJ2-7 and V is TRBV5-1, with 12 bases matching TRBD2. Per the germline V gene, CDR1 is SGHRS and CDR2 is YFSETQ. V dropped 3 bases and J dropped 7; count of bases not matched to a gene: 8. The CDR3 extends over 15 amino acids. CDR3 residues: CASSSSSGRAEEQYF. CDR3 nucleotides: TGCGCCAGCAGCTCTTCTAGCGGGAGGGCCGAGGAGCAGTACTTC.

The chain uses TRBV7-8 and TRBJ2-3; 9 positions match TRBD1. CDR3 size: 16 residues. V shed 5 bases, J shed 5 bases, and the junction held 11 bases outside the gene matches. Germline values: CDR1 SGHVS, CDR2 FQNEAQ. This CDR3 is CASSRPDRGHVDTQYF. The CDR3 DNA is TGTGCCAGCAGCCGCCCGGACAGGGGACACGTAGATACGCAGTATTTT.